This T cell receptor (beta chain) was identified during a study of T cell changes during pregnancy in multiple sclerosis. CDR1 and CDR2 (germline): SGHTA, FQGNSA. The length of the CDR3 is 13 residues. Deletions cut 3 bases from V and 9 bases from J, with 12 bases between. The data were produced by immunoSEQ multiplex PCR, yet TCRdb's version contains in-frame clones alone and is incomplete. The table lists about 59,000 clones, around 92% of them singletons. This sequence originates from a female donor in good health, enrolled as a control in a pregnancy study. The specimen was peripheral blood, collected in the second trimester of pregnancy. The chain joins TRBV7-2 to TRBJ2-1, with D perhaps matching TRBD1 (6 bases). CDR3: CASSFGGPPEQFF. The CDR3 DNA follows: TGTGCCAGCAGCTTTGGGGGCCCCCCTGAGCAGTTCTTC.